This paragraph reports one TCR beta chain. This record comes from a study of T cells in Graves' hyperthyroidism and ophthalmopathy. Subjects with ophthalmopathy showed a Clinical Activity Score no lower than 3, a NOSPECS grade no lower than 4, and a duration shorter than 3 months. A patient was excluded if there was uncontrolled infection, other autoimmune disease, pregnancy or lactation. Orbital computed tomography, thyroid ultrasound, serum thyroxine and TRAb, and clinical symptoms together informed the diagnoses. The CDR3 is 14 residues long. From germline, CDR1 is SGDLS and CDR2 YYNGEE. V was clipped by 3 bases and J by 2 bases; unmatched bases: 1. Using RNA transcripts as the source, TCR beta CDR3 regions were amplified. Using the HTBI primer set, a first-round RT-PCR was run on the TCR CDR3. One entry per CDR3 protein results from TCRdb running MiXCR on the multiplex PCR reads. The sample records around 300,000 distinct CDR3 sequences, less than 20% being singletons.

The sequence was collected from a man aged 45-65 years with Graves' ophthalmopathy. The J gene is TRBJ2-3, the V gene TRBV9; 9 bases agree with TRBD2. The sample taken for sequencing was blood. The CDR3 nucleotides read TGTGCCAGCAGCGGACTAGCGGACACAGATACGCAGTATTTT. It encodes CASSGLADTDTQYF.